Reported below is one T cell receptor beta chain. The antigen remains undetermined. Researchers made TCR cDNA using 5'RACE template switching, and this step added a universal primer site and UMIs. TCRdb redid the calling of the 5' RACE reads with MiXCR, one entry per CDR3 protein. The sample consists of 100,000 to 150,000 distinct CDR3 sequences, roughly 15% of them appearing once. This sample is part of a study of T cells after yellow fever vaccination. Findings of the study overall: Detected again after the booster were most primary-vaccination clones, at 95% to 98% CD4 and 70% to 90% CD8. Only a minor proportion of clonotypes was detected across both CD4 and CD8 compartments.

CDR1 and CDR2 (germline): ENHRY, SYGVKD. The CDR3 is 17 residues long. Trimming took 6 bases from V and 0 from J; bases not matched to a gene: 7. The specimen was CD8+ T cells sorted from PBMCs, collected 5 days after the yellow fever booster vaccination. This clonotype was obtained from a man between 18 and 35 years old who received the YFV17D yellow fever vaccine. V and J are TRBV10-3 and TRBJ2-5; the match to TRBD2 covers 13 bases. The CDR3 DNA reads TGTGCCATCAGCTTTGGGGGGACTAGCGGGGACCAAGAGACCCAGTACTTC. As protein: CAISFGGTSGDQETQYF.